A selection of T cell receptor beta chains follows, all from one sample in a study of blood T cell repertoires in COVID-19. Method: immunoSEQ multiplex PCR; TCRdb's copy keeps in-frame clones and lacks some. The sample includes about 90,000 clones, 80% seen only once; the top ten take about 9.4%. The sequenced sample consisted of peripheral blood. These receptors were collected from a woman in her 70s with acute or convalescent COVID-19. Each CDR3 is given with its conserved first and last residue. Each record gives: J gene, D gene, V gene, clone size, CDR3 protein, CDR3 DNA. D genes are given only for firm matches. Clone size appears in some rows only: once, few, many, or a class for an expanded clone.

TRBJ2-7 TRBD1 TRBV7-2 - CASSLVGTGGNYEQYF TGTGCCAGCAGCTTAGTAGGGACAGGGGGGAACTACGAGCAGTACTTC
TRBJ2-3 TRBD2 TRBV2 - CASKTSGSTDTQYF TGTGCCAGCAAAACTAGCGGGAGCACAGATACGCAGTATTTT
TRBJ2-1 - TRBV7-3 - CASSLTATIYNEQFF TGTGCCAGCAGCTTAACGGCTACTATCTACAATGAGCAGTTCTTC
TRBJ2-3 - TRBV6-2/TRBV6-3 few CASSYGEEADTQYF TGTGCCAGCAGTTACGGGGAGGAGGCAGATACGCAGTATTTT
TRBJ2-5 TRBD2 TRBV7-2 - CASSSAGAQYF TGTGCCAGCAGCTCCGCGGGGGCCCAGTACTTC
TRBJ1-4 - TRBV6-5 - CASSYGGAGEKLFF TGTGCCAGCAGTTACGGGGGGGCGGGTGAAAAACTGTTTTTT
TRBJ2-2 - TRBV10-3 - CAISPGRTGELFF TGTGCCATCAGTCCCGGTCGCACCGGGGAGCTGTTTTTT
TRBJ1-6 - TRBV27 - CASSSPFTGVNSPLHF TGTGCCAGCAGTTCGCCCTTCACAGGTGTTAATTCACCCCTCCACTTT
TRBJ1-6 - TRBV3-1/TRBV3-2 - CASSQGTDNSPLHF TGTGCCAGCAGCCAAGGGACAGATAATTCACCCCTCCACTTT
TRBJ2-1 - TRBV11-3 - CASSLAGVKPTEQFF TGTGCCAGCAGCTTAGCGGGAGTTAAGCCCACGGAGCAGTTCTTC
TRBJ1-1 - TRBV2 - CASSERFQGWGTEAFF TGTGCCAGCAGTGAACGATTTCAGGGGTGGGGCACTGAAGCTTTCTTT
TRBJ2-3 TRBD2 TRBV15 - CATSPGGLAGVGDTQYF TGTGCCACCAGCCCTGGGGGGCTAGCGGGAGTAGGAGATACGCAGTATTTT
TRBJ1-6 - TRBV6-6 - CASSPIGGNSPLHF TGTGCCAGCAGTCCTATCGGGGGTAATTCACCCCTCCACTTT
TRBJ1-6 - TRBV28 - CASRTFGSSYNSPLHF TGTGCCAGCAGAACCTTTGGGAGCTCCTATAATTCACCCCTCCACTTT
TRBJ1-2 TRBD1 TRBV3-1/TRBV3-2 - CASSRIPGQQGARKRYGYTF TGTGCCAGCAGCCGTATCCCGGGGCAACAGGGGGCCAGAAAGCGCTATGGCTACACCTTC
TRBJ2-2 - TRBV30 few CAWSQEVTGELFF TGTGCCTGGAGTCAGGAGGTCACCGGGGAGCTGTTTTTT
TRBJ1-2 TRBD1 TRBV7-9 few CASSSYRGRANYGYTF TGTGCCAGCAGCTCCTACAGGGGAAGGGCTAACTATGGCTACACCTTC
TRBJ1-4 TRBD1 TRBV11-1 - CASSSRTGREEKLFF TGTGCCAGCAGCTCCCGGACAGGGAGAGAGGAAAAACTGTTTTTT
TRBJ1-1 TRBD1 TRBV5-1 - CASSSDRGRYTEAFF TGCGCCAGCAGCTCGGACAGGGGGCGGTACACTGAAGCTTTCTTT
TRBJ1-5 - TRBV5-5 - CASSLKGRGGNQPQHF TGTGCCAGCAGCTTGAAAGGGCGGGGCGGCAATCAGCCCCAGCATTTT
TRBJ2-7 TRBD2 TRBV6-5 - CASKPGTSFYEQYF TGTGCCAGCAAACCCGGGACTAGTTTTTACGAGCAGTACTTC
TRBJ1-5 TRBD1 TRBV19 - CASRGQGGGQPQHF TGTGCCAGTAGAGGACAGGGCGGTGGTCAGCCCCAGCATTTT
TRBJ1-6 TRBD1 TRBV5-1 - CASSFAGQGDSPLHF TGCGCCAGCAGCTTCGCCGGACAGGGAGATTCACCCCTCCACTTT
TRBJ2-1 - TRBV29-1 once CSVARVHEQFF TGCAGCGTCGCCAGGGTCCATGAGCAGTTCTTC
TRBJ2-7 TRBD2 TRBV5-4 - CASSEIGTSGRTGEQYF TGTGCCAGCAGCGAAATCGGGACTAGCGGGAGGACAGGCGAGCAGTACTTC
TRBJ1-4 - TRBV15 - CATSREDSKLFF TGTGCCACCAGCAGAGAGGACAGTAAACTGTTTTTT
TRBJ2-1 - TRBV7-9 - CASSSSTHNEQFF TGTGCCAGCAGCTCTAGCACCCACAATGAGCAGTTCTTC
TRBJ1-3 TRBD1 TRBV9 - CASSLTGEGNTIYF TGTGCCAGCAGTCTCACAGGGGAAGGAAACACCATATATTTT
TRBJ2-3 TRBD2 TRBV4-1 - CASSQDTGGGAKDTQYF TGCGCCAGCAGCCAAGATACTGGCGGGGGGGCCAAAGATACGCAGTATTTT
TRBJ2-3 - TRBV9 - CASRGAAGTDTQYF TGTGCCAGCAGGGGGGCGGCGGGCACAGATACGCAGTATTTT
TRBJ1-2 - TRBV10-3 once CAITAAGSNYGYTF TGTGCCATCACCGCTGCGGGGTCTAACTATGGCTACACCTTC
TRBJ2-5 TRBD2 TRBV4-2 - CASSHDRIQLAGAIETQYF TGTGCCAGCAGCCATGATCGCATCCAACTAGCGGGGGCAATAGAGACCCAGTACTTC
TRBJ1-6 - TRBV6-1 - CASSEASSGGSPLHF TGTGCCAGCAGTGAAGCGTCATCGGGTGGTTCACCCCTCCACTTT
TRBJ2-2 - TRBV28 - CASSIAPNGGGELFF TGTGCCAGCAGTATAGCGCCTAACGGGGGCGGGGAGCTGTTTTTT
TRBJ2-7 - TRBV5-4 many CASSFGGMATYEQYF TGTGCCAGCAGCTTTGGCGGAATGGCAACCTACGAGCAGTACTTC
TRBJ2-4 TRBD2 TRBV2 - CASSDSLAGGKYF TGTGCCAGCAGTGATTCATTAGCGGGAGGAAAGTACTTC
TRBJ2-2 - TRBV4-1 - CASSQERHANTGELFF TGCGCCAGCAGCCAAGAGCGACACGCGAACACCGGGGAGCTGTTTTTT
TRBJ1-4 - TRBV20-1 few CSASYRATNEKLFF TGCAGTGCTAGTTACAGGGCAACTAATGAAAAACTGTTTTTT
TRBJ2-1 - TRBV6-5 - CASTQNGDSYNEQFF TGTGCCAGCACTCAAAACGGGGACTCCTACAATGAGCAGTTCTTC
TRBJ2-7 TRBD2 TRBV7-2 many CASSRTSGGSLSYEQYF TGTGCCAGCAGTAGGACTAGCGGGGGGTCCCTCTCCTACGAGCAGTACTTC
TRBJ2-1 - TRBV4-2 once CASSQGTFGEQFF TGTGCCAGCAGCCAAGGGACATTTGGGGAGCAGTTCTTC
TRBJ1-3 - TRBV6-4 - CASSERTETPGNTIYF TGTGCCAGCAGTGAGAGAACAGAAACCCCTGGAAACACCATATATTTT
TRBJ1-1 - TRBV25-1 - CASSESGGRGTEAFF TGTGCCAGCAGTGAATCGGGGGGGAGGGGAACTGAAGCTTTCTTT
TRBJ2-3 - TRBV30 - CAWSVREGLTDTQYF TGTGCCTGGAGTGTGCGCGAGGGCCTCACAGATACGCAGTATTTT
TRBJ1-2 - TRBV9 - CASSSGGWVGYTF TGTGCCAGCAGCTCCGGGGGTTGGGTTGGCTACACCTTC
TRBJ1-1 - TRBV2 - CASSTIRANTEAFF TGTGCCAGCAGTACCATCAGGGCAAACACTGAAGCTTTCTTT
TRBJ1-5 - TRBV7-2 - CASSLKGYSNQPQHF TGTGCCAGCAGCTTAAAGGGGTATAGCAATCAGCCCCAGCATTTT
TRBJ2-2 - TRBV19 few CASSSSNSPTGELFF TGTGCCAGTAGTAGCTCAAACTCACCCACCGGGGAGCTGTTTTTT
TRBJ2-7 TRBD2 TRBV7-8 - CASSPSGTYSYEQYF TGTGCCAGCAGCCCTAGCGGGACTTATTCCTACGAGCAGTACTTC
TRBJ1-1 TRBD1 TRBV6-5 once CASSYYAGTGEAFF TGTGCCAGCAGTTACTATGCCGGGACAGGGGAAGCTTTCTTT
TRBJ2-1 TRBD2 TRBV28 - CASRVLAGADNEQFF TGTGCCAGCAGGGTACTAGCGGGAGCCGACAATGAGCAGTTCTTC
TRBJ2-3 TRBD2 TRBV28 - CASSPSGTTDTQYF TGTGCCAGCAGTCCTAGCGGGACCACAGATACGCAGTATTTT
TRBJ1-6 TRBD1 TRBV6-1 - CASSEGSGGSPLHF TGTGCCAGCAGTGAAGGGTCAGGGGGTTCACCCCTCCACTTT
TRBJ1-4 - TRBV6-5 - CASSYGRVGEKLFF TGTGCCAGCAGTTACGGCAGGGTGGGGGAAAAACTGTTTTTT
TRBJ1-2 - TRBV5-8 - CASSFTAYGYTF TGTGCCAGCAGCTTCACTGCCTATGGCTACACCTTC